This T cell receptor (beta chain) was identified during a study of blood T cell repertoires in COVID-19. Study overall: Acute and convalescent COVID-19 samples came from the United States, Italy and Spain. PBMCs, B-cell-depleted T cells, or T cells were the source of the cDNA or gDNA that made up the material.

CDR3 length equals 16 residues. Germline CDR1 is SEHNR and CDR2 is FQNEAQ (reference sequence). Trimming left V 0 bases short and J 7 bases short, with 16 bases between. The protocol was immunoSEQ multiplex PCR, while the TCRdb copy is restricted to in-frame clones and leaves out a portion. The profile shows roughly 140,000 clones, roughly four fifths of them singletons. V is TRBV7-9 and J is TRBJ1-5; D is undetermined. The material sequenced was peripheral blood. This receptor was obtained from a woman of 80 years or more with acute or convalescent COVID-19. The CDR3 is CASSLALGPSGQPQHF. CDR3 sequence (DNA): TGTGCCAGCAGCTTAGCCCTCGGCCCTTCGGGGCAGCCCCAGCATTTT. The full variable domain, rest sourced from reference TRBV7-9 and TRBJ1-5, is DTGVSQNPRHKITKRGQNVTFRCDPISEHNRLYWYRQTLGQGPEFLTYFQNEAQLEKSRLLSDRFSAERPKGSFSTLEIQRTEQGDSAMYLCASSLALGPSGQPQHFGDGTRLSIL.